The present TCR beta chain was sequenced within a study of CD8 T cells in Susac syndrome. TCR beta was sequenced from blood CD8+ and CD4+ T cells. In the multiple sclerosis control group, patients were treatment-naive and had stable or active relapsing-remitting disease. Deletions cut 5 bases from V and 6 bases from J, with 5 bases between. This CDR3 contains 11 residues. Germline-derived CDR1 and CDR2 are SGHKS and YYEKEE (reference sequence). RNA in amounts of roughly 0.5 to 1 ug was reverse transcribed with random hexamers. An immunoSEQ multiplex PCR generated amplified TCR beta CDR3 products spanning 54 Vbeta and 13 Jbeta. One entry per CDR3 protein, called by TCRdb with MiXCR from the immunoSEQ multiplex PCR reads. The sample contains 150,000 to 200,000 distinct CDR3 sequences, about 95% of which appear only once.

The chain joins TRBV5-5 to TRBJ2-2; D uncertain. Input material: CD8+ T cells from PBMCs. The receptor comes from a human donor with multiple sclerosis. The CDR3 sequence: CASRRAGELFF. CDR3 DNA sequence: TGTGCCAGCAGAAGGGCCGGGGAGCTGTTTTTT.